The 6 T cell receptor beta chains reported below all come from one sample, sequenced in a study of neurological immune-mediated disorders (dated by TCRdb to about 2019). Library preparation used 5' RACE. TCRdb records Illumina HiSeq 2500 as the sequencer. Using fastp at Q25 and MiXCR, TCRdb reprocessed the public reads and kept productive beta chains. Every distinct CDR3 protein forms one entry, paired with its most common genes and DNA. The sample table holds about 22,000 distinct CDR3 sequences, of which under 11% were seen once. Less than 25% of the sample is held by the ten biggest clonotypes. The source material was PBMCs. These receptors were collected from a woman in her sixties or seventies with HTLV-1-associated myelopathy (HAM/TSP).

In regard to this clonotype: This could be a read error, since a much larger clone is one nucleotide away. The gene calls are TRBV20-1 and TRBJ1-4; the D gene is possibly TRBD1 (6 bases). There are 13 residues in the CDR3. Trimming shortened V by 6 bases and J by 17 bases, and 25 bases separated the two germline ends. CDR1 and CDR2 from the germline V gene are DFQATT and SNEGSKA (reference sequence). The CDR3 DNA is TGCAGTGCGCAGATTGGATTACGGGGGCTCGGCTTTTTT. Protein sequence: CSAQIGLRGLGFF.

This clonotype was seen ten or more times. The CDR3 nucleotides read TGTGCCAGCAGTAAAAAAATCGTGCGGTTCCAAGAGACCCAGTACTTC. Protein: CASSKKIVRFQETQYF. The chain uses TRBV27 and TRBJ2-5; D uncertain. CDR1 and CDR2 from the germline V gene are MNHEY and SMNVEV (reference sequence). The CDR3 totals 16 residues. V was cut by 5 bases and J by 1 base, with 17 bases left in between.

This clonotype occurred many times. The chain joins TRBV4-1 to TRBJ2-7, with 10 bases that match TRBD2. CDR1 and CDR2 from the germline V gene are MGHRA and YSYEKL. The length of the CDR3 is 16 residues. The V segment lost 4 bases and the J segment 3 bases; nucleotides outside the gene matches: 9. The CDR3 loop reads CASSPHGASGGYEQYF. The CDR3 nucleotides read TGCGCCAGCAGCCCACATGGGGCTAGCGGGGGCTACGAGCAGTACTTC.

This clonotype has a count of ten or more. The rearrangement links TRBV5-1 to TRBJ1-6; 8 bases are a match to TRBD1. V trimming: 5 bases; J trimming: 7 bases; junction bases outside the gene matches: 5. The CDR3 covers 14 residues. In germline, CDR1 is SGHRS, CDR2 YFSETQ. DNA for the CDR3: TGCGCCAGCAGTCGGACAGGGAACAATTCACCCCTCCACTTT. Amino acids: CASSRTGNNSPLHF.

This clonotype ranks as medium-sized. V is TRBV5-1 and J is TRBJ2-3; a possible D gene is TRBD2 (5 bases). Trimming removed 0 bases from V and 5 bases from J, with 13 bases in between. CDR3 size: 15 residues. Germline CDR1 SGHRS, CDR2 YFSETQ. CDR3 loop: CASSLGLPRGDTQYF. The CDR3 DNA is TGCGCCAGCAGCTTGGGACTACCTCGGGGAGATACGCAGTATTTT.

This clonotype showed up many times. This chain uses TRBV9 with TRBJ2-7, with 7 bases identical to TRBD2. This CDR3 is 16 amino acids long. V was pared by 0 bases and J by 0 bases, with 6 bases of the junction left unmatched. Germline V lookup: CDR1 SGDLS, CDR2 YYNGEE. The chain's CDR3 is CASSVGHGGSSYEQYF. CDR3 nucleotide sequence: TGTGCCAGCAGCGTAGGACACGGGGGGTCCTCCTACGAGCAGTACTTC. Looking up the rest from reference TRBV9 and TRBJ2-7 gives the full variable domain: DSGVTQTPKHLITATGQRVTLRCSPRSGDLSVYWYQQSLDQGLQFLIQYYNGEERAKGNILERFSAQQFPDLHSELNLSSLELGDSALYFCASSVGHGGSSYEQYFGPGTRLTVT.